Each of the 5 T cell receptor beta chains below was sequenced from the same sample in a study of blood T cells in healthy people across ages (dated by TCRdb to between 2014 and 2016). The library was generated by 5' RACE. Data came from an Illumina HiSeq 2500. A second roughly 6 to 11 cycle PCR used a sample-barcoded 5' primer and a J-beta primer mix. TCRdb trimmed the raw reads at Q25, called clones with MiXCR and kept productive beta chains. Under each unique CDR3 protein, matching rows form one entry showing the most common genes and DNA. A total of 1.5 million to 2 million distinct CDR3 sequences appear in this sample, 28% of them only once. The biggest ten clones account for less than 9.5% of the sample. The sequencing sample was made of blood. The receptors here all came from a woman aged 25 to 39 in good health.

V gene TRBV5-1 combines with J gene TRBJ2-1, with 12 bases lining up with TRBD2. V lost 6 bases, J lost 7 bases, and 11 bases stayed unmatched. CDR3 size: 16 residues. CDR1 SGHRS and CDR2 YFSETQ come from the germline V gene. CDR3: CASTRLAGARGNEQFF. DNA of the CDR3: TGCGCCAGCACCCGACTAGCGGGGGCCCGGGGAAATGAGCAGTTCTTC.

This clonotype occurred a few times. This chain connects TRBV7-2 to TRBJ2-5; a possible D gene is TRBD2 (5 bases). V dropped 3 bases and J dropped 12 bases, with 20 bases sitting between them. This CDR3 comprises 14 residues. Looked up from germline, CDR1 is SGHTA and CDR2 is FQGNSA. The CDR3 loop is CASSFSPDGLGEYF. In nucleotides, the CDR3 is TGTGCCAGCAGCTTTAGCCCCGACGGACTCGGGGAGTACTTC.

This clonotype appeared many times. This rearrangement joins TRBV29-1 to TRBJ2-7; D remains unclear. CDR1 and CDR2 (germline): SQVTM, ANQGSEA. The CDR3 has 12 residues. Between the trimmed V and J ends, which lost 7 bases and 2 bases, there was a span of 12 bases. The CDR3 loop reads CSAYSNTYEQYF. CDR3 nucleotide sequence: TGCAGCGCGTACAGTAATACCTACGAGCAGTACTTC.

Ten or more counts support this clonotype. V and J are TRBV28 and TRBJ1-2; tentatively, D is TRBD1 (5 bases). Germline values: CDR1 MDHEN, CDR2 SYDVKM. V lost 6 bases and J 3 bases, leaving 11 bases between the germline ends. The length of the CDR3 is 13 residues. CDR3 bases: TGTGCCAGCAGGGGCGGACAAGACTATGGCTACACCTTC. The encoded protein is CASRGGQDYGYTF.

V usage is TRBV6-2 or TRBV6-3 and J usage is TRBJ1-2, with D perhaps matching TRBD1 (5 bases). Trimming took off 3 bases at V and 6 bases at J, with 11 bases between the two ends. The CDR3 runs to 13 residues. The germline gives CDR1 MNHEY, CDR2 SVGEGT. The CDR3 DNA sequence: TGTGCCAGCAGTTATGGGGCAGGCGATGGCTACACCTTC. As protein: CASSYGAGDGYTF.